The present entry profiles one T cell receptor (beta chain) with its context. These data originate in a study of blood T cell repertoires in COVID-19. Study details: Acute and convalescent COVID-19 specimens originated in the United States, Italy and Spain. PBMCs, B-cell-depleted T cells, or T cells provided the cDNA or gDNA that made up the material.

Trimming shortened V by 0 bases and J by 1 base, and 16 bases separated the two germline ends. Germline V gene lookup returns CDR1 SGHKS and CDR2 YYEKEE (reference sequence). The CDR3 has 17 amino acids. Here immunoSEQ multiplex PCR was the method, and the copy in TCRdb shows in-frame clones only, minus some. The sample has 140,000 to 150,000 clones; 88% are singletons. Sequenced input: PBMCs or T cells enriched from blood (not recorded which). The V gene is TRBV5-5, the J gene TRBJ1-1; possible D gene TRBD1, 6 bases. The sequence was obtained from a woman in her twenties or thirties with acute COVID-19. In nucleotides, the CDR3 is TGTGCCAGCAGCTTGGGCGACATGACAGGACGGAACACTGAAGCTTTCTTT. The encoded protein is CASSLGDMTGRNTEAFF. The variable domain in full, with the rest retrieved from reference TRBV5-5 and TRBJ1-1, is DAGVTQSPTHLIKTRGQQVTLRCSPISGHKSVSWYQQVLGQGPQFIFQYYEKEERGRGNFPDRFSARQFPNYSSELNVNALLLGDSALYLCASSLGDMTGRNTEAFFGQGTRLTVV.